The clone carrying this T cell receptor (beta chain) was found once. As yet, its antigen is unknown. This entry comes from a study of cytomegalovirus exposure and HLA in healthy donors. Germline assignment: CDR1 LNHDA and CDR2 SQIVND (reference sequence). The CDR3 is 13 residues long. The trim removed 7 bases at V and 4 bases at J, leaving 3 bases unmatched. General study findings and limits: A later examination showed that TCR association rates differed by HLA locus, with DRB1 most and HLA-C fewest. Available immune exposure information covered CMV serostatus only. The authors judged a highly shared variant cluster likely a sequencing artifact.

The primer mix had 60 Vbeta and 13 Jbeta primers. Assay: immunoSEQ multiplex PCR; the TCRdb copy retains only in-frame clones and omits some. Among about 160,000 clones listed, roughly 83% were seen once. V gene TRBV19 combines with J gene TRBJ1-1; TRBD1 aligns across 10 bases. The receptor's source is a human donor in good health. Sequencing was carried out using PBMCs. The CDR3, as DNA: TGTGCCAGTATCAGGACAGGGGGCACTGAAGCTTTCTTT. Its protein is CASIRTGGTEAFF.